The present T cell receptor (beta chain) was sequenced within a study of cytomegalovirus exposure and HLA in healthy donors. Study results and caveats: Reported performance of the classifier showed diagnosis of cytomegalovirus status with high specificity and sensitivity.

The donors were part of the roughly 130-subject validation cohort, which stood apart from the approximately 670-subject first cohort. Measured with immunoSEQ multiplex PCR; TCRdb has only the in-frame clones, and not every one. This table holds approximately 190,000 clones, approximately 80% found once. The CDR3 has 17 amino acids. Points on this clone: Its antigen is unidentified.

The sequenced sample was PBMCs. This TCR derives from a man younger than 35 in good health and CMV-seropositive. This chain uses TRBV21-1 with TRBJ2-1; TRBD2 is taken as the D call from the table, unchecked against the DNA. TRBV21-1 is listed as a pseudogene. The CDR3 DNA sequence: TGTGCCAGCAGCAAAGGTCCGGGAGGTACATCCTACAATGAGCAGTTCTTC. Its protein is CASSKGPGGTSYNEQFF.